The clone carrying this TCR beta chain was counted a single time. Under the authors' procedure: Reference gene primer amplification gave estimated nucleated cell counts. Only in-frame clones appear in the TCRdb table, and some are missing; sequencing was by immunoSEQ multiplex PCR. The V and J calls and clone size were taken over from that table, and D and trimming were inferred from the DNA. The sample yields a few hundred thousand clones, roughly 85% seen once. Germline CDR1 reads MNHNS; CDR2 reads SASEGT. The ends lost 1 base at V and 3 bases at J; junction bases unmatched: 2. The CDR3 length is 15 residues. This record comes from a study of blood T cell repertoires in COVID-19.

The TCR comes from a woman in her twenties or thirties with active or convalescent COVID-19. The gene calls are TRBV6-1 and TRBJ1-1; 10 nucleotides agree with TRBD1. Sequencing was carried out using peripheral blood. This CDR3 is CASSEGTGGYTEAFF. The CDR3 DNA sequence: TGTGCCAGCAGTGAAGGGACAGGGGGGTACACTGAAGCTTTCTTT.